This TCR beta chain came from a study of beta chain features in type 1 diabetes. Study-level points and caveats: Patients with type 1 diabetes showed fewer VDJ junction insertions and more deletions. Shortening of TCRB CDR3s, moderate but significant, appeared in all four CD4+ subsets of Type 1 diabetes patients.

This clone occurred a few times. Its antigen is not known. CDR1 and CDR2 from the germline V gene are SQVTM and ANQGSEA. This CDR3 has 14 residues. Between the trimmed V and J ends, which lost 4 bases and 2 bases, there was a span of 13 bases. As every portion of the isolated RNA was reverse transcribed, the sequencing read expressed TCRB transcripts. Assay used: immunoSEQ multiplex PCR; TCRdb lists only in-frame clones, some missing. The table shows about 350,000 clones, with 15% to 20% occurring only once. Sampling consisted of one heparinised blood draw per donor, averaging roughly 0.12 L. The TCR sequence derives from a woman under 30 in good health. This chain connects TRBV29-1 to TRBJ2-3; D gene ambiguous. Specimen: naive CD4+ T cells from blood. CDR3 DNA sequence: TGCAGCGTTGCGTTAGGCGGCTACACAGATACGCAGTATTTT. Translation gives CSVALGGYTDTQYF.